Listed below are T cell receptor beta chains from one sample, sequenced in a study of shared clonotypes between healthy human individuals. Produced via immunoSEQ multiplex PCR; TCRdb's table is partial and in-frame only. The sample contains approximately 87,000 clones, 62% of which appear only once. The sequenced material came from memory CD8+ T cells sorted from blood. The receptors come from a young man in good health. The CDR3 runs from the conserved cysteine through the conserved F or W. The order of the fields is J gene, D gene, clone size, V gene, CDR3 protein, CDR3 DNA. A D gene is named only where the DNA matches it firmly. The size entry is marked missing in some rows and otherwise reads once, few, many or a size class.

TRBJ2-1 | TRBD1 | once | TRBV23-1 | CASNAGPGQGRDEQFF | TGCGCCAGCAACGCAGGACCGGGACAGGGAAGGGATGAGCAGTTCTTC
TRBJ1-5 | - | - | TRBV27 | CASSTGGQPQHF | TGTGCCAGCAGCACCGGGGGTCAGCCCCAGCATTTT
TRBJ2-7 | - | - | TRBV28 | CASSLDRAGSGEQYF | TGTGCCAGCAGTCTCGATAGGGCAGGGAGCGGCGAGCAGTACTTC
TRBJ2-2 | - | - | TRBV28 | CASSRHRAGELFF | TGTGCCAGCTCTCGCCACAGGGCCGGGGAGCTGTTTTTT
TRBJ2-3 | - | - | TRBV6-6 | CASSPTGGDTQYF | TGTGCCAGCAGCCCCACCGGCGGAGATACGCAGTATTTT
TRBJ2-5 | TRBD1 | - | TRBV30 | CAWGTGGLETQYF | TGTGCCTGGGGGACAGGGGGTTTGGAGACCCAGTACTTC
TRBJ2-1 | TRBD2 | - | TRBV27 | CASSLGLAGGNEQFF | TGTGCCAGCAGTTTGGGACTAGCGGGAGGGAATGAGCAGTTCTTC
TRBJ2-1 | - | few | TRBV6-1 | CASSGDLSSYNEQFF | TGTGCCAGCAGTGGTGACTTGAGCTCCTACAATGAGCAGTTCTTC
TRBJ2-3 | - | few | TRBV6-4 | CASKGRRDTDTQYF | TGTGCCAGCAAAGGAAGACGAGACACAGATACGCAGTATTTT
TRBJ2-1 | TRBD2 | once | TRBV6-1 | CASRGGLAGYNEQFF | TGTGCCAGCAGGGGGGGACTAGCGGGTTACAATGAGCAGTTCTTC
TRBJ2-7 | - | - | TRBV7-9 | CASSLVLGGNGNEQYF | TGTGCCAGCAGCCTCGTTTTGGGCGGCAACGGGAACGAGCAGTACTTC
TRBJ1-1 | - | - | TRBV25-1 | CASSDIGQGHMNTEAFF | TGTGCCAGCAGTGATATCGGGCAGGGCCACATGAACACTGAAGCTTTCTTT
TRBJ2-3 | - | - | TRBV25-1 | CASRDHRELSTDTQYF | TGTGCCAGCAGGGACCACAGGGAACTTAGCACAGATACGCAGTATTTT
TRBJ2-1 | TRBD1 | - | TRBV5-1 | CASSRAGQGLNEQFF | TGCGCCAGCAGCCGTGCAGGACAGGGACTTAATGAGCAGTTCTTC
TRBJ2-2 | - | many | TRBV7-9 | CASSLALGRGSGGELFF | TGTGCCAGCAGCTTAGCTCTGGGGAGAGGGTCCGGCGGGGAGCTGTTTTTT
TRBJ1-2 | - | - | TRBV27 | CASSLIPRVHGYTF | TGTGCCAGCAGTTTAATCCCCCGGGTCCATGGCTACACCTTC
TRBJ1-5 | - | - | TRBV2 | CASESSPSRVRVSPQHF | TGTGCCAGCGAATCCTCTCCCTCTAGGGTACGGGTTAGCCCCCAGCATTTT
TRBJ2-3 | - | - | TRBV15 | CATSRRSTDTQYF | TGTGCCACCAGCAGACGATCCACAGATACGCAGTATTTT
TRBJ2-5 | TRBD2 | - | TRBV7-2 | CASSPTRLARETQYF | TGTGCCAGCAGCCCTACCCGACTAGCGAGAGAGACCCAGTACTTC
TRBJ2-1 | - | - | TRBV27 | CASSLGNEQFF | TGTGCCAGCAGTCTAGGCAATGAGCAGTTCTTC
TRBJ2-3 | TRBD2 | - | TRBV28 | CASLSEGLATDTQYF | TGTGCCAGCCTCTCGGAGGGACTAGCGACAGATACGCAGTATTTT
TRBJ2-2 | TRBD1 | few | TRBV28 | CASSFRTGHNTGELFF | TGTGCCAGCAGTTTTAGGACAGGGCACAACACCGGGGAGCTGTTTTTT
TRBJ2-7 | - | - | TRBV9 | CASSVEAVPYEQYF | TGTGCCAGCAGCGTAGAAGCGGTCCCCTACGAGCAGTACTTC
TRBJ2-3 | TRBD1 | - | TRBV28 | CASSGTGITDTQYF | TGTGCCAGCAGTGGGACAGGGATCACAGATACGCAGTATTTT
TRBJ1-2 | - | - | TRBV7-1 | CASSRDTTNYGYTF | TGTGCCAGCAGCCGGGACACCACTAACTATGGCTACACCTTC
TRBJ2-5 | - | - | TRBV19 | CASSSFGQETQYF | TGTGCCAGTAGTAGTTTTGGTCAAGAGACCCAGTACTTC
TRBJ2-1 | - | many | TRBV27 | CASSMGAAFVSYNEQFF | TGTGCCAGCAGCATGGGGGCTGCCTTCGTCTCCTACAATGAGCAGTTCTTC
TRBJ2-7 | - | few | TRBV11-2 | CASSFLHSEGEQHF | TGTGCCAGCAGCTTCTTGCACAGCGAAGGGGAGCAGCACTTC
TRBJ2-7 | TRBD2 | - | TRBV5-1 | CASHHEQPSGRGLGEQYF | TGCGCCAGTCACCACGAGCAACCGAGCGGGAGAGGGCTGGGCGAGCAGTACTTC